These 9 T cell receptor beta chains share one sample of origin, sequenced in a study of blood T cell repertoires in COVID-19. Assay: immunoSEQ multiplex PCR; the TCRdb copy retains only in-frame clones and omits some. The sample has tens of thousands of clones, 65% to 90% seen once; the top ten hold less than 45%. The sample taken for sequencing was peripheral blood. All receptors derive from an older man with acute or convalescent COVID-19.

The DNA for the CDR3 is TGCAGCGTTGTTAGGGGGGAAAAACTGTTTTTT. Protein: CSVVRGEKLFF. The chain joins TRBV29-1 to TRBJ1-4, with TRBD1 as a possible D gene (6 bases). Germline CDR1 is SQVTM and CDR2 is ANQGSEA. The CDR3 consists of 11 residues. The germline V and J ends were trimmed by 4 bases and 8 bases, with 8 bases remaining between them.

This rearrangement joins TRBV28 to TRBJ2-4, with 9 nucleotides matching TRBD1. CDR3 length: 16 residues. Germline CDR1 and CDR2: MDHEN and SYDVKM. V dropped 6 bases and J dropped 3; count of bases not matched to a gene: 9. CDR3 residues: CASRQETGGGKNIQYF. The CDR3 nucleotides are TGTGCCAGCAGACAGGAGACAGGGGGAGGCAAAAACATTCAGTACTTC.

This clone was recorded once. V is TRBV7-2 and J is TRBJ2-1; D unclear. The CDR3 runs 13 residues. CDR1 is SGHTA, CDR2 FQGNSA, per germline. Trimming removed 7 bases from V and 5 bases from J, with 12 bases in between. In nucleotides, the CDR3 is TGTGCCAGCACCCTCCAAGAGGACAATGAGCAGTTCTTC. As protein: CASTLQEDNEQFF.

The J gene is TRBJ1-1, the V gene TRBV19, with D possibly matching TRBD1 (6 bases). The CDR3 is 15 amino acids. Germline V gives CDR1 LNHDA, CDR2 SQIVND (reference sequence). V was pared by 3 bases and J by 8 bases, with 19 bases between. In DNA, the CDR3 is TGTGCCAGTAGTATCTATGCCGGGCAGGGGCAAGAAGCTTTCTTT. This gives the protein CASSIYAGQGQEAFF.

This chain connects TRBV19 to TRBJ2-1, with TRBD2 identical over 11 bases. Per germline, CDR1 LNHDA and CDR2 SQIVND (reference sequence). There are 17 residues in the CDR3. The V segment lost 3 bases and the J segment 2 bases; nucleotides outside the gene matches: 6. CDR3 in amino acids: CASSIGVAGGTYNEQFF. In nucleotides, the CDR3 is TGTGCCAGTAGTATTGGGGTAGCGGGAGGGACCTACAATGAGCAGTTCTTC. The full variable domain, rest sourced from reference TRBV19 and TRBJ2-1, is DGGITQSPKYLFRKEGQNVTLSCEQNLNHDAMYWYRQDPGQGLRLIYYSQIVNDFQKGDIAEGYSVSREKKESFPLTVTSAQKNPTAFYLCASSIGVAGGTYNEQFFGPGTRLTVL.

This clone was recorded only once. The chain has TRBV7-9 and TRBJ2-1; tentative D call: TRBD1 (5 bases). This CDR3 is 16 amino acids long. CDR1 and CDR2 (germline): SEHNR, FQNEAQ (reference sequence). V was trimmed by 5 bases and J by 3 bases, leaving 17 bases between them. The CDR3 DNA is TGTGCCAGCAGCCAAGCAGCAGGGAAAGGCTACAATGAGCAGTTCTTC. This sequence encodes CASSQAAGKGYNEQFF.

V is TRBV29-1 and J is TRBJ2-7; 7 bases fit TRBD2. The V gene's germline CDR1 is SQVTM and CDR2 ANQGSEA. The ends lost 7 bases at V and 0 bases at J; junction bases unmatched: 12. The CDR3 has 15 residues. This CDR3 reads CSASGERGHSYEQYF. CDR3 nucleotide sequence: TGCAGCGCCTCCGGAGAGCGGGGCCACTCCTACGAGCAGTACTTC.

J is TRBJ2-1 and V is TRBV30; a weak D match, TRBD2 (7 bases). Germline V CDR1 and CDR2: GTSNPN, SVGIG (reference sequence). V dropped 0 bases and J dropped 10 bases, with 25 bases sitting between them. The CDR3 is 17 residues long. The CDR3, as DNA: TGTGCCTGGAGTGTAGAAGGGGGGGGACTTCCTTGGTGGGAGCAGTTCTTC. Amino acid sequence: CAWSVEGGGLPWWEQFF.

The genes are TRBV7-2 and TRBJ2-7; D call uncertain. This CDR3 contains 13 residues. Germline V gene lookup returns CDR1 SGHTA and CDR2 FQGNSA. Trimming took 3 bases from V and 3 from J, leaving 9 bases between them. CDR3 nucleotides: TGTGCCAGCAGCTTTTCAGTTATCTACGAGCAGTACTTC. Residues: CASSFSVIYEQYF.